This T cell receptor (beta chain) comes out of a study of technical replicates of blood from several donors. Generated by immunoSEQ multiplex PCR, the TCRdb table keeps only in-frame clones and is missing some. Of 85,000 to 100,000 clones detected, 90% to 97% appear once; the ten largest clones hold roughly 0.22%. Germline V gene lookup returns CDR1 LGHNA and CDR2 YNFKEQ. The CDR3 has 15 residues. V lost 3 bases and J lost 4; bases outside the gene matches: 7. The sequence derives from a human donor in good health. The gene calls are TRBV4-2 and TRBJ2-5; 8 bases are a match to TRBD1. Specimen: T cells isolated from PBMCs. The CDR3 reads CASSHGQGPRETQYF. The CDR3 nucleotides are TGTGCCAGCAGCCACGGACAGGGCCCCCGAGAGACCCAGTACTTC.